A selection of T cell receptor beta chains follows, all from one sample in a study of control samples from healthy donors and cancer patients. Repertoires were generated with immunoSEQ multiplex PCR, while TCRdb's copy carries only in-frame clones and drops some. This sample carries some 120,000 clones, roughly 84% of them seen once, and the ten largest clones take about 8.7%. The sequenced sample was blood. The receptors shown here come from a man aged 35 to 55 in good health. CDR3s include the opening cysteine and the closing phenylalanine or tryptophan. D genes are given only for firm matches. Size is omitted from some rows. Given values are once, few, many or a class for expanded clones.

CDR3 protein: CASSRYGGEKLFF; CDR3 DNA: TGTGCCAGCAGCCGATACGGAGGGGAAAAACTGTTTTTT; J gene: TRBJ1-4; D gene: -; V gene: TRBV3-1/TRBV3-2; clone size: -
CDR3 protein: CATSDRAYDTDTQYF; CDR3 DNA: TGTGCCACCAGTGATAGGGCGTATGACACAGATACGCAGTATTTT; J gene: TRBJ2-3; D gene: -; V gene: TRBV24-1; clone size: few
CDR3 protein: CASSGTVWNQPQHF; CDR3 DNA: TGTGCCAGCAGTGGGACAGTGTGGAATCAGCCCCAGCATTTT; J gene: TRBJ1-5; D gene: -; V gene: TRBV2; clone size: -
CDR3 protein: CASTKQGALNTEAFF; CDR3 DNA: TGTGCCAGCACCAAACAGGGGGCTTTGAACACTGAAGCTTTCTTT; J gene: TRBJ1-1; D gene: TRBD1; V gene: TRBV11-2; clone size: -
CDR3 protein: CASSPVNSGDRRTQYF; CDR3 DNA: TGTGCCAGCAGCCCAGTTAACTCAGGCGACCGACGGACCCAGTACTTC; J gene: TRBJ2-5; D gene: -; V gene: TRBV7-2; clone size: -
CDR3 protein: CASSPQGDEQFF; CDR3 DNA: TGTGCCAGCAGCCCCCAGGGGGACGAGCAGTTCTTC; J gene: TRBJ2-1; D gene: TRBD1; V gene: TRBV11-3; clone size: -
CDR3 protein: CASSQGGGANEKLFF; CDR3 DNA: TGCGCCAGCAGCCAGGGTGGGGGGGCTAATGAAAAACTGTTTTTT; J gene: TRBJ1-4; D gene: -; V gene: TRBV4-1; clone size: once
CDR3 protein: CASSDRGDYSNQPQHF; CDR3 DNA: TGTGCCAGCAGCGACAGGGGCGACTATAGCAATCAGCCCCAGCATTTT; J gene: TRBJ1-5; D gene: TRBD1; V gene: TRBV2; clone size: -
CDR3 protein: CATSIRGQLESGANVLTF; CDR3 DNA: TGTGCCACCAGCATCCGGGGACAGTTGGAATCTGGGGCCAACGTCCTGACTTTC; J gene: TRBJ2-6; D gene: TRBD1; V gene: TRBV15; clone size: -
CDR3 protein: CATSRDQEADIQYF; CDR3 DNA: TGTGCCACCAGCAGAGATCAAGAGGCTGACATTCAGTACTTC; J gene: TRBJ2-4; D gene: -; V gene: TRBV15; clone size: -
CDR3 protein: CASSVAGGNTYEQYF; CDR3 DNA: TGTGCCAGCAGCGTAGCGGGGGGGAATACCTACGAGCAGTACTTC; J gene: TRBJ2-7; D gene: TRBD2; V gene: TRBV9; clone size: -
CDR3 protein: CASSTGQYQPQHF; CDR3 DNA: TGTGCCAGCAGTACCGGACAGTACCAGCCCCAGCATTTT; J gene: TRBJ1-5; D gene: -; V gene: TRBV12-3/TRBV12-4; clone size: -
CDR3 protein: CASSDSGPKNTEAFF; CDR3 DNA: TGTGCCAGCAGTGATTCAGGGCCGAAGAACACTGAAGCTTTCTTT; J gene: TRBJ1-1; D gene: -; V gene: TRBV25-1; clone size: -
CDR3 protein: CSANKLAGQGASGNTIYF; CDR3 DNA: TGCAGCGCCAACAAATTAGCAGGACAGGGGGCTTCTGGAAACACCATATATTTT; J gene: TRBJ1-3; D gene: TRBD1; V gene: TRBV29-1; clone size: few
CDR3 protein: CAWRGGAEQFF; CDR3 DNA: TGTGCCTGGAGAGGCGGGGCCGAGCAGTTCTTC; J gene: TRBJ2-1; D gene: -; V gene: TRBV30; clone size: -
CDR3 protein: CSGGDGNYGYTF; CDR3 DNA: TGCAGCGGAGGAGACGGTAACTATGGCTACACCTTC; J gene: TRBJ1-2; D gene: -; V gene: TRBV29-1; clone size: -
CDR3 protein: CASSEGVDGGLRPLHF; CDR3 DNA: TGTGCCAGCAGTGAGGGGGTGGACGGAGGTTTACGTCCCCTCCACTTT; J gene: TRBJ1-6; D gene: -; V gene: TRBV6-1; clone size: -
CDR3 protein: CASSNSRGYQPQHF; CDR3 DNA: TGTGCCAGCAGCAATAGCAGGGGCTATCAGCCCCAGCATTTT; J gene: TRBJ1-5; D gene: -; V gene: TRBV21-1; clone size: -
CDR3 protein: CASSLDSNQPQHF; CDR3 DNA: TGCGCCAGCAGCTTGGACAGCAATCAGCCCCAGCATTTT; J gene: TRBJ1-5; D gene: -; V gene: TRBV5-1; clone size: many
CDR3 protein: CASSILGQGSRQPQHF; CDR3 DNA: TGTGCCAGTAGTATATTGGGGCAGGGAAGTCGTCAGCCCCAGCATTTT; J gene: TRBJ1-5; D gene: -; V gene: TRBV19; clone size: -
CDR3 protein: CASSSSSDPNTGELFF; CDR3 DNA: TGTGCCAGCAGCTCCAGTAGCGACCCGAACACCGGGGAGCTGTTTTTT; J gene: TRBJ2-2; D gene: -; V gene: TRBV7-2; clone size: -
CDR3 protein: CATSDPGTGGVSYGYTF; CDR3 DNA: TGTGCCACCAGTGACCCCGGGACAGGGGGCGTCAGCTATGGCTACACCTTC; J gene: TRBJ1-2; D gene: TRBD1; V gene: TRBV24-1; clone size: once
CDR3 protein: CASSPGPGDEQFF; CDR3 DNA: TGTGCCAGCTCACCGGGACCTGGGGATGAGCAGTTCTTC; J gene: TRBJ2-1; D gene: -; V gene: TRBV18; clone size: -
CDR3 protein: CASSPLTVEKLFF; CDR3 DNA: TGTGCCAGCTCACCATTGACAGTTGAAAAACTGTTTTTT; J gene: TRBJ1-4; D gene: -; V gene: TRBV18; clone size: once
CDR3 protein: CASSQAQPAFF; CDR3 DNA: TGCGCCAGCAGTCAAGCACAGCCAGCTTTCTTT; J gene: TRBJ1-1; D gene: -; V gene: TRBV23-1; clone size: -
CDR3 protein: CASPVPGQGVCSPLHF; CDR3 DNA: TGTGCCAGCCCCGTCCCGGGACAGGGGGTCTGTTCACCCCTCCACTTT; J gene: TRBJ1-6; D gene: TRBD1; V gene: TRBV27; clone size: -
CDR3 protein: CASSYRGRNTGELFF; CDR3 DNA: TGTGCCAGCAGTTATAGGGGGAGGAACACCGGGGAGCTGTTTTTT; J gene: TRBJ2-2; D gene: -; V gene: TRBV6-5; clone size: -
CDR3 protein: CASSRPGQGDYGYTF; CDR3 DNA: TGTGCCAGCTCAAGGCCGGGCCAGGGTGACTATGGCTACACCTTC; J gene: TRBJ1-2; D gene: -; V gene: TRBV18; clone size: -
CDR3 protein: CASSLVSAGAFGTDTQYF; CDR3 DNA: TGTGCCAGCAGCTTGGTAAGCGCAGGAGCCTTTGGCACAGATACGCAGTATTTT; J gene: TRBJ2-3; D gene: -; V gene: TRBV7-7; clone size: -
CDR3 protein: CASRPSSKTGSSYNEQFF; CDR3 DNA: TGTGCCAGCAGACCCAGTTCTAAGACAGGGAGCTCCTACAATGAGCAGTTCTTC; J gene: TRBJ2-1; D gene: TRBD1; V gene: TRBV7-9; clone size: -
CDR3 protein: CASSEMGRLADTEAFF; CDR3 DNA: TGTGCCAGCAGTGAAATGGGCAGGTTGGCCGACACTGAAGCTTTCTTT; J gene: TRBJ1-1; D gene: -; V gene: TRBV25-1; clone size: few
CDR3 protein: CASSQDLSGGAFEQFF; CDR3 DNA: TGTGCCAGCAGCCAAGATTTAAGCGGGGGGGCTTTTGAGCAGTTCTTC; J gene: TRBJ2-1; D gene: TRBD2; V gene: TRBV3-1/TRBV3-2; clone size: -
CDR3 protein: CASSLDGTYRPSTDTQYF; CDR3 DNA: TGTGCCAGCAGCTTGGATGGGACTTACCGACCTAGCACAGATACGCAGTATTTT; J gene: TRBJ2-3; D gene: -; V gene: TRBV5-4; clone size: -
CDR3 protein: CASGLVLSGSEKLFF; CDR3 DNA: TGTGCTAGTGGTTTGGTACTGTCGGGGAGTGAAAAACTGTTTTTT; J gene: TRBJ1-4; D gene: -; V gene: TRBV12-5; clone size: once
CDR3 protein: CAWSGGGRGGNQPQHF; CDR3 DNA: TGTGCCTGGAGCGGGGGGGGCAGGGGGGGCAATCAGCCCCAGCATTTT; J gene: TRBJ1-5; D gene: TRBD1; V gene: TRBV30; clone size: -
CDR3 protein: CASSPGGLNTEAFF; CDR3 DNA: TGTGCCAGCTCACCTGGCGGGCTGAACACTGAAGCTTTCTTT; J gene: TRBJ1-1; D gene: -; V gene: TRBV18; clone size: -
CDR3 protein: CASSKLGPPADEQYF; CDR3 DNA: TGTGCCAGCAGCAAGCTAGGACCCCCGGCGGACGAGCAGTACTTC; J gene: TRBJ2-7; D gene: -; V gene: TRBV7-3; clone size: few
CDR3 protein: CAARVPTGELFF; CDR3 DNA: TGTGCCGCGCGGGTACCCACCGGGGAGCTGTTTTTT; J gene: TRBJ2-2; D gene: -; V gene: TRBV7-9; clone size: -
CDR3 protein: CASRYQGSTDTQYF; CDR3 DNA: TGTGCCAGCAGGTACCAGGGGAGCACAGATACGCAGTATTTT; J gene: TRBJ2-3; D gene: -; V gene: TRBV6-5; clone size: few
CDR3 protein: CASSSLGQIYGYTF; CDR3 DNA: TGTGCCAGCAGTTCCCTGGGACAGATCTATGGCTACACCTTC; J gene: TRBJ1-2; D gene: TRBD1; V gene: TRBV6-6; clone size: -
CDR3 protein: CASSEGILHF; CDR3 DNA: TGTGCCAGCAGTGAAGGTATCCTCCACTTT; J gene: TRBJ1-6; D gene: -; V gene: TRBV6-1; clone size: -
CDR3 protein: CAWTSRGITYEQYF; CDR3 DNA: TGTGCCTGGACAAGTAGGGGGATCACCTACGAGCAGTACTTC; J gene: TRBJ2-7; D gene: -; V gene: TRBV30; clone size: -
CDR3 protein: CASSYSRGINTEAFF; CDR3 DNA: TGTGCCAGCAGTTACAGTAGGGGAATTAACACTGAAGCTTTCTTT; J gene: TRBJ1-1; D gene: -; V gene: TRBV6-5; clone size: -
CDR3 protein: CASSQGDTLNYGYTF; CDR3 DNA: TGCGCCAGCAGCCAAGGGGACACCTTGAACTATGGCTACACCTTC; J gene: TRBJ1-2; D gene: -; V gene: TRBV4-3; clone size: -
CDR3 protein: CASSLGGAGGPISQETQYF; CDR3 DNA: TGTGCCAGCAGTTTGGGGGGAGCGGGGGGGCCCATTTCGCAAGAGACCCAGTACTTC; J gene: TRBJ2-5; D gene: TRBD2; V gene: TRBV27; clone size: -
CDR3 protein: CASSPTGTTGEQYF; CDR3 DNA: TGCGCCAGCAGCCCGACCGGGACTACGGGCGAGCAGTACTTC; J gene: TRBJ2-7; D gene: TRBD2; V gene: TRBV5-1; clone size: -
CDR3 protein: CASSLTGGATSGNTIYF; CDR3 DNA: TGTGCCAGCAGCCTTACAGGGGGCGCAACCTCTGGAAACACCATATATTTT; J gene: TRBJ1-3; D gene: TRBD1; V gene: TRBV16; clone size: -
CDR3 protein: CASSSARGNEQYF; CDR3 DNA: TGTGCCAGCAGCTCGGCCAGGGGTAACGAGCAGTACTTC; J gene: TRBJ2-7; D gene: -; V gene: TRBV5-4; clone size: many